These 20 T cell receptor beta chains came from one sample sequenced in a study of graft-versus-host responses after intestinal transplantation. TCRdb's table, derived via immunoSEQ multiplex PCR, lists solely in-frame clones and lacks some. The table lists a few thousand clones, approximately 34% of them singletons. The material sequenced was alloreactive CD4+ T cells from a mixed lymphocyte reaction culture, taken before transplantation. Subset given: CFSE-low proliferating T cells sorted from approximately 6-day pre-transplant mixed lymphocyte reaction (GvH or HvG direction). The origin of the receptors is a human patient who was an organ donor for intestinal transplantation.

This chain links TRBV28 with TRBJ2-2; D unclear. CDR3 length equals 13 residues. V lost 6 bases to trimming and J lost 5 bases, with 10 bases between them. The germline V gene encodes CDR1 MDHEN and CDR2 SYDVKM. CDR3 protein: CASRPPGTGELFF. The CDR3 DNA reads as TGTGCCAGCAGGCCTCCCGGGACCGGGGAGCTGTTTTTT. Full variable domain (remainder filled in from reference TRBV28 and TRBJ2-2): DVKVTQSSRYLVKRTGEKVFLECVQDMDHENMFWYRQDPGLGLRLIYFSYDVKMKEKGDIPEGYSVSREKKERFSLILESASTNQTSMYLCASRPPGTGELFFGEGSRLTVL.

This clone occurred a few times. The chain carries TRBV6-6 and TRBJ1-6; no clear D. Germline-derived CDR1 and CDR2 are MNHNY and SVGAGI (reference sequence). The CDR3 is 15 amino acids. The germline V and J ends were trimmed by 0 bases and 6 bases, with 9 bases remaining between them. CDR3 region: CASSYSEGPNSPLHF. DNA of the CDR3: TGTGCCAGCAGTTACTCGGAGGGCCCTAATTCACCCCTCCACTTT.

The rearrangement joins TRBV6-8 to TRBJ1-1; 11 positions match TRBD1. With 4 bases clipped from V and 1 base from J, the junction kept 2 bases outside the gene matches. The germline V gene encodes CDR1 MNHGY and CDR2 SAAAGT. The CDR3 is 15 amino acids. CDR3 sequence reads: CASSWTGGGNTEAFF. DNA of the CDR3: TGTGCCAGCAGTTGGACAGGGGGCGGGAACACTGAAGCTTTCTTT.

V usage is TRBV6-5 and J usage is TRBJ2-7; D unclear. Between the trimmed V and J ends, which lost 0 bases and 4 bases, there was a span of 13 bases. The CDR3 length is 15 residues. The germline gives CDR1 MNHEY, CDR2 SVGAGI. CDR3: CASSYSMAEAYEQYF. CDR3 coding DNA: TGTGCCAGCAGTTACTCGATGGCGGAAGCTTACGAGCAGTACTTC.

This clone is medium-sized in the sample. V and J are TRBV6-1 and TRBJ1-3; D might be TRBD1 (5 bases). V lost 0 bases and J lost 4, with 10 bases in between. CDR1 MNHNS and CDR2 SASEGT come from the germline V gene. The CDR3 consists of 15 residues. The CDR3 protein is CASSEAGGVGNTIYF. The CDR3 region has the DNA TGTGCCAGCAGTGAAGCTGGGGGAGTCGGAAACACCATATATTTT.

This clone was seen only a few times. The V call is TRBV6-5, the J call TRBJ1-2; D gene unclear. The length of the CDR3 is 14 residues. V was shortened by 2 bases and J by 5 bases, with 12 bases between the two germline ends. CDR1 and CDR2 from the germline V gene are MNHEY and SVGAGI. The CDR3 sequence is CASSYESRLYGYTF. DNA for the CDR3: TGTGCCAGCAGTTACGAATCGAGGTTGTATGGCTACACCTTC.

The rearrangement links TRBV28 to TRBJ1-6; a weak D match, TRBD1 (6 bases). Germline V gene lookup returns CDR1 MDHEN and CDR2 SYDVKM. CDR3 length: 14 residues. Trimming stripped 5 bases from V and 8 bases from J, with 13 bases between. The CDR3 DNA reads TGTGCCAGCAGTCGACTGGGGGGCCATTCACCCCTCCACTTT. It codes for CASSRLGGHSPLHF.

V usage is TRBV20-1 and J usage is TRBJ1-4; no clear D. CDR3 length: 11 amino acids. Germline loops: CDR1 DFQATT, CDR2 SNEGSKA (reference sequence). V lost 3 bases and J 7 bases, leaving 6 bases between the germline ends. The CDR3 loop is CSASLGEKLFF. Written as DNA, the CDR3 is TGCAGTGCTAGTTTGGGTGAAAAACTGTTTTTT.

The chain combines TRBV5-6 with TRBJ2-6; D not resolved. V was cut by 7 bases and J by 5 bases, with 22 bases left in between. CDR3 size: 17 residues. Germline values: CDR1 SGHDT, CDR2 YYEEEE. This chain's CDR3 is CASSASNSQSRANVLTF. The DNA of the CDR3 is TGTGCCAGCTCAGCCTCCAATTCACAAAGTCGGGCCAACGTCCTGACTTTC.

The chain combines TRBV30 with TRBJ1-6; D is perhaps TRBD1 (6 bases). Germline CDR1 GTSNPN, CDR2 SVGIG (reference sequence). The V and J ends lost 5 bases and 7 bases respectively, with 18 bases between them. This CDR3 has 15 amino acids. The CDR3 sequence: CAWSQGTGGNSPLHF. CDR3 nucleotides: TGTGCCTGGTCCCAGGGGACGGGCGGAAATTCACCCCTCCACTTT.

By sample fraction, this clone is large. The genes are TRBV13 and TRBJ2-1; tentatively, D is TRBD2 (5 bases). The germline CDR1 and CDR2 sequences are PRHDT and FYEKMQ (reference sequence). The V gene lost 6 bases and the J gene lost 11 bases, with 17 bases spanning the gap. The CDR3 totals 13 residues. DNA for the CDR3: TGTGCCAGCAGTCGGGGAGTTAGAGCGCAGCAGTTCTTC. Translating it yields CASSRGVRAQQFF.

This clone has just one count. The CDR3 bases are TGTGCCAGCAGTCCCATGGGTAGGGGGCCAAACGAGCAGTACTTC. It is translated as CASSPMGRGPNEQYF. The rearrangement links TRBV7-9 to TRBJ2-7; 7 nucleotides align to TRBD1. The germline V gene has CDR1 SEHNR and CDR2 FQNEAQ (reference sequence). The CDR3 consists of 15 residues. Unmatched junction bases numbered 13, after V lost 6 bases and J lost 5 bases.

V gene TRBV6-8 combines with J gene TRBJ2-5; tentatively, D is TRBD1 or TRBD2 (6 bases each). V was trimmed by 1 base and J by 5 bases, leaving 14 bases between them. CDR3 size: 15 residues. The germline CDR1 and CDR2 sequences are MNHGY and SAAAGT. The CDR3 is CASSYFGQGGETQYF. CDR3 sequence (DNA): TGTGCCAGCAGTTACTTCGGGCAAGGGGGGGAGACCCAGTACTTC.

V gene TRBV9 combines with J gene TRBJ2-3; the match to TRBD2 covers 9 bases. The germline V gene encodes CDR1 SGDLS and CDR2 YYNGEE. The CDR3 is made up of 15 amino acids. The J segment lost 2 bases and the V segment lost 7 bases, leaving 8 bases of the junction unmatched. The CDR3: CASPSRTSATDTQYF. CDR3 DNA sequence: TGTGCCAGCCCCTCAAGGACTAGCGCCACAGATACGCAGTATTTT.

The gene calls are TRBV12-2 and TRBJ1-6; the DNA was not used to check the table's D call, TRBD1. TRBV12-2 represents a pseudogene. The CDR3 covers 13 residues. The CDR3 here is CASSRNRDSPLHF. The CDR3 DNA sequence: TGTGCCAGCAGTCGGAACAGGGATTCACCCCTCCACTTT.

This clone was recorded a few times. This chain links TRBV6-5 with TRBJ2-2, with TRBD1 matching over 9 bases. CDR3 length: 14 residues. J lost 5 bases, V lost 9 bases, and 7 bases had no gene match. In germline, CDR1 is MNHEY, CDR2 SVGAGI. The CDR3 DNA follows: TGTGCCAGTTCCCGGGACAGGGTTACCGGGGAGCTGTTTTTT. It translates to CASSRDRVTGELFF.

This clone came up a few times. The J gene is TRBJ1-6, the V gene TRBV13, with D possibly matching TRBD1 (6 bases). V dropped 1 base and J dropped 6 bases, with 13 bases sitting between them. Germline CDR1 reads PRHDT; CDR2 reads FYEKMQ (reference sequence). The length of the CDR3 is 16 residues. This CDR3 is CASSLAPGASNSPLHF. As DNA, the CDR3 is TGTGCCAGCAGCTTAGCCCCGGGGGCTTCTAATTCACCCCTCCACTTT.

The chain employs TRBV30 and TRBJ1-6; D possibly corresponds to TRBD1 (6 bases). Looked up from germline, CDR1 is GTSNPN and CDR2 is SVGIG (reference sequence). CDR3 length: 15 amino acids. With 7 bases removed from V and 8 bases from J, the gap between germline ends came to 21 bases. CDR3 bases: TGTGCCTCCCGGAGGTCAGGGGCCACCGATTCACCCCTCCACTTT. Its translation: CASRRSGATDSPLHF. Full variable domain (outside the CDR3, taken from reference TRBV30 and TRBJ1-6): SQTIHQWPATLVQPVGSPLSLECTVEGTSNPNLYWYRQAAGRGLQLLFYSVGIGQISSEVPQNLSASRPQDRQFILSSKKLLLSDSGFYLCASRRSGATDSPLHFGNGTRLTVT.

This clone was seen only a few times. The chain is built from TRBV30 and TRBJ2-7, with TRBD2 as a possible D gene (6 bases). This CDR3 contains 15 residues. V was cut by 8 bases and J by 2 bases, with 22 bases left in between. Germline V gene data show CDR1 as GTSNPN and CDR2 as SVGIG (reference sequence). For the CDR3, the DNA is TGTGCCGGGAAGGGATACGGGGGATTTACCTACGAGCAGTACTTC. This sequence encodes CAGKGYGGFTYEQYF.

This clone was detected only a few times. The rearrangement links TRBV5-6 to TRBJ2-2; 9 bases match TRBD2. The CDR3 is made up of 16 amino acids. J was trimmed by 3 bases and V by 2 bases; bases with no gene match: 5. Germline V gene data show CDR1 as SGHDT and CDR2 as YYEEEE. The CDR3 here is CASSLQRGADTGELFF. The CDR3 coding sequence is TGTGCCAGCAGCTTACAGCGGGGGGCCGACACCGGGGAGCTGTTTTTT.